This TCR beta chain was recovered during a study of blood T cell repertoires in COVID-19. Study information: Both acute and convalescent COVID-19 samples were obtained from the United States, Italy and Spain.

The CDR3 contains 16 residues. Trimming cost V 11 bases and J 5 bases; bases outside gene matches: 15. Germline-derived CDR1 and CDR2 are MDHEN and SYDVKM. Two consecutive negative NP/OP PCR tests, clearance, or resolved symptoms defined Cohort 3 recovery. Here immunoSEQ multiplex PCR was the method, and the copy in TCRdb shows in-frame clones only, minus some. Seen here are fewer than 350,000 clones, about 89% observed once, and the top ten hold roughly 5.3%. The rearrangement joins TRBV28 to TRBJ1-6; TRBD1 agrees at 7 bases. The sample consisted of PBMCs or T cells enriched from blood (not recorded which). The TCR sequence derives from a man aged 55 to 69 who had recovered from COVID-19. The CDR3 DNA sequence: TGTGCCGGAAGCGGGAGTAGGGGACAGAATAATTCACCCCTCCACTTT. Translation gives CAGSGSRGQNNSPLHF.